The 30 T cell receptor beta chains listed next were all sequenced from one sample in a study of shared clonotypes between healthy human individuals. TCRdb's table, derived via immunoSEQ multiplex PCR, lists solely in-frame clones and lacks some. The sample contains about 2.4 million clones, more than 90% of which appear only once. Sample: naive CD4+ T cells sorted from blood. Subset meaning: CD45RA+ positively selected. These TCRs come from a man aged 18 to 30 in good health.

V is TRBV2 and J is TRBJ2-2; 9 bases agree with TRBD1. Germline CDR1 and CDR2: SNHLY and FYNNEI. V dropped 7 bases and J dropped 3; count of bases not matched to a gene: 3. The CDR3 consists of 14 residues. The CDR3 nucleotides are TGTGCCAGCACCCGGGACAGGGACACCGGGGAGCTGTTTTTT. Translation gives CASTRDRDTGELFF.

The chain couples TRBV6-1 to TRBJ2-7, with TRBD1 as a possible D gene (6 bases). The ends were cut back, 5 bases at V and 0 bases at J, with 14 bases in the middle. The CDR3 is made up of 15 amino acids. Per germline, CDR1 MNHNS and CDR2 SASEGT. The CDR3 is CASSLYRVGSYEQYF. The CDR3 DNA follows: TGTGCCAGCAGTTTATACAGGGTAGGCTCCTACGAGCAGTACTTC.

This clone turned up a few times. The same CDR3 also results from other DNA sequences found in this sample. The chain uses TRBV2 and TRBJ2-7; the D is unclear. With 4 bases removed from V and 4 bases from J, the gap between germline ends came to 5 bases. Germline CDR1 reads SNHLY; CDR2 reads FYNNEI. The CDR3 runs 11 residues. The DNA of the CDR3 is TGTGCCAGCAGTGGCCAGTACGAGCAGTACTTC. This encodes CASSGQYEQYF.

This clone was found a few times. This sequence joins TRBV27 and TRBJ1-6; TRBD1 might be the D (6 bases). Germline assignment: CDR1 MNHEY and CDR2 SMNVEV (reference sequence). The CDR3 spans 15 residues. With 4 bases removed from V and 6 bases from J, the gap between germline ends came to 13 bases. The CDR3 here is CASSSLQGGNSPLHF. CDR3 in DNA: TGTGCCAGCAGTTCCCTACAGGGTGGTAATTCACCCCTCCACTTT.

This chain connects TRBV7-2 to TRBJ2-5; possible D gene TRBD2, 6 bases. CDR1 and CDR2 from the germline V gene are SGHTA and FQGNSA. The CDR3 contains 12 residues. V was cut by 5 bases and J by 4 bases, with 8 bases left in between. The CDR3 DNA is TGTGCCAGCAGCCGAGCGGGAGAGACCCAGTACTTC. Its protein product is CASSRAGETQYF.

To note about this clone: The same CDR3 arises from other DNA sequences in this sample as well. J is TRBJ2-3 and V is TRBV6-5; no firm D call. Trimming removed 2 bases at V and 1 base at J, with 10 bases between. Germline V gene lookup returns CDR1 MNHEY and CDR2 SVGAGI. The CDR3 extends over 15 amino acids. The CDR3 nucleotides read TGTGCCAGCAGTTACCTTGGGCAGGGCACAGATACGCAGTATTTT. Translating it yields CASSYLGQGTDTQYF.

This rearrangement joins TRBV6-1 to TRBJ2-7; 9 bases match TRBD1. Germline assignment: CDR1 MNHNS and CDR2 SASEGT. Losses at the gene ends were 1 base for V and 6 bases for J; bases not matched to a gene: 7. This CDR3 region has 15 residues. CDR3 in amino acids: CASSEGATQGAEQYF. The CDR3 DNA follows: TGTGCCAGCAGTGAAGGTGCGACACAGGGGGCCGAGCAGTACTTC.

Concerning this clone itself: Within the sample, other DNA sequences also encode this same CDR3. V gene TRBV7-9 combines with J gene TRBJ1-6; 7 positions agree with TRBD1. CDR1 SEHNR and CDR2 FQNEAQ come from the germline V gene (reference sequence). Trimming cost V 2 bases and J 8 bases; bases outside gene matches: 3. This CDR3 region has 14 residues. As DNA, the CDR3 is TGTGCCAGCAGCTTAAGACAGGGAGATTCACCCCTCCACTTT. Amino acids: CASSLRQGDSPLHF.

The V and J genes are TRBV15 and TRBJ2-3, with 8 bases aligning to TRBD2. CDR3 size: 19 residues. With 5 bases clipped from V and 6 bases from J, the junction kept 22 bases outside the gene matches. Germline V gene data show CDR1 as LNHNV and CDR2 as YYDKDF (reference sequence). DNA for the CDR3: TGTGCCACCAGCCCCCCCGGTGGGCGCGGGGGGTACCCTAAGGATACGCAGTATTTT. Translating it yields CATSPPGGRGGYPKDTQYF.

The rearrangement joins TRBV28 to TRBJ1-2; D is undetermined. Trimming removed 4 bases from V and 8 bases from J, with 11 bases in between. The CDR3 runs 12 residues. Germline values: CDR1 MDHEN, CDR2 SYDVKM. The CDR3 protein is CASSSTLLGYTF. The CDR3 DNA sequence: TGTGCCAGCAGTTCCACATTATTAGGCTACACCTTC.

The V and J genes are TRBV10-2 and TRBJ2-3; 8 nucleotides match TRBD1. Unmatched junction bases numbered 3, after V lost 8 bases and J lost 5 bases. CDR3 length: 12 residues. Germline lookup yields CDR1 WSHSY and CDR2 SAAADI. For the CDR3, the DNA is TGCGCCAGCGGACAGGGAATAGATACGCAGTATTTT. This sequence encodes CASGQGIDTQYF.

This clone showed up just a few times. The rearrangement joins TRBV28 to TRBJ1-6; weak D call: TRBD1 (5 bases). Germline V gene sequence: CDR1 MDHEN, CDR2 SYDVKM. Trimming stripped 7 bases from V and 7 bases from J, with 14 bases between. This CDR3 is built from 14 residues. Here the CDR3 DNA reads TGTGCCAGCACCCTCGGGACCAGGAATTCACCCCTCCACTTT. This gives the protein CASTLGTRNSPLHF.

CDR3 amino acids: CASSFETPISPLHF. In DNA, the CDR3 is TGTGCCAGCAGTTTTGAGACCCCGATTTCACCCCTCCACTTT. This chain connects TRBV28 to TRBJ1-6; D not certain. Per the germline V gene, CDR1 is MDHEN and CDR2 is SYDVKM. V lost 3 bases and J lost 9, with 12 bases in between. The CDR3 loop spans 14 amino acids.

The chain joins TRBV6-5 to TRBJ1-5; no reliable D call. The CDR3 is 16 amino acids. Germline values: CDR1 MNHEY, CDR2 SVGAGI. V was clipped by 0 bases and J by 4 bases, with 13 bases between them. The CDR3 protein is CASSYSRNSLNQPQHF. The CDR3 bases are TGTGCCAGCAGTTACTCGAGGAACAGCCTGAATCAGCCCCAGCATTTT.

The chain joins TRBV5-5 to TRBJ1-2; D remains unclear. The CDR3 loop spans 14 amino acids. V lost 6 bases and J 5 bases, leaving 17 bases between the germline ends. CDR1 and CDR2 (germline): SGHKS, YYEKEE (reference sequence). The CDR3 loop is CASNEPTQGYGYTF. The CDR3 bases are TGTGCCAGCAACGAACCAACACAAGGGTATGGCTACACCTTC.

The V and J genes are TRBV6-4 and TRBJ1-3; D unclear. Trimming took off 9 bases at V and 0 bases at J, with 9 bases between the two ends. The CDR3 extends over 13 amino acids. Germline CDR1 is MRHNA and CDR2 is SNTAGT. The CDR3 here is CARTGASGNTIYF. The CDR3 DNA is TGTGCCAGGACTGGTGCCTCTGGAAACACCATATATTTT.

This chain links TRBV19 with TRBJ2-1, with D possibly called TRBD1 or TRBD2 (5 bases each). The ends were cut back, 2 bases at V and 9 bases at J, with 14 bases in the middle. Germline-derived CDR1 and CDR2 are LNHDA and SQIVND (reference sequence). This CDR3 region has 14 residues. The CDR3 spells CASSIIPERGEQFF. CDR3 in DNA: TGTGCCAGTAGTATAATCCCCGAGAGGGGTGAGCAGTTCTTC.

This clone was counted a single time. The rearrangement uses TRBV11-1 and TRBJ1-6; D is uncertain. Trimming shortened V by 0 bases and J by 10 bases, and 7 bases separated the two germline ends. Germline values: CDR1 SGHAT, CDR2 FQDESV (reference sequence). This CDR3 has 13 residues. The CDR3 bases are TGTGCCAGCAGCTTAGCGCGATACTCACCCCTCCACTTT. This gives the protein CASSLARYSPLHF.

This clone was detected only once. The chain has TRBV10-3 and TRBJ1-1; D gene ambiguous. Germline lookup yields CDR1 ENHRY and CDR2 SYGVKD. Trimming removed 6 bases at V and 4 bases at J, with 12 bases between. The CDR3 loop spans 13 amino acids. CDR3 sequence (DNA): TGTGCCATCAGGCCGGATGTGACCACTGAAGCTTTCTTT. It codes for CAIRPDVTTEAFF.

V usage is TRBV30 and J usage is TRBJ2-3; 11 positions match TRBD2. The CDR3 runs 13 residues. From germline, CDR1 is GTSNPN and CDR2 SVGIG (reference sequence). V shed 7 bases and J 1 base; nucleotides not matched to a gene: 1. In DNA form, the CDR3 reads TGTGCCTTTAGCGGGGGGGGCACAGATACGCAGTATTTT. It yields the protein CAFSGGGTDTQYF.

Concerning this clone: This same CDR3 is encoded by further DNA sequences in the sample. This chain links TRBV11-2 with TRBJ2-5; D unresolved. The germline V gene has CDR1 SGHAT and CDR2 FQNNGV. V lost 0 bases, J lost 2 bases, and 7 bases lay in between. This CDR3 has 14 residues. In DNA, the CDR3 is TGTGCCAGCAGCTTAGATCGGTTACAAGAGACCCAGTACTTC. The encoded protein is CASSLDRLQETQYF.

The genes are TRBV27 and TRBJ2-7; D is uncertain. CDR1 MNHEY and CDR2 SMNVEV come from the germline V gene (reference sequence). The V and J ends lost 2 bases and 6 bases respectively, with 11 bases between them. The CDR3 runs to 13 residues. For the CDR3, the DNA is TGTGCCAGCAGTTTAAACAACCTCCGCGAGCAGTACTTC. Protein sequence: CASSLNNLREQYF.

The CDR3 coding sequence is TGCGCCAGCAGCCAAGACACGGGTGACACCGGGGAGCTGTTTTTT. This sequence encodes CASSQDTGDTGELFF. J is TRBJ2-2 and V is TRBV4-1; D unresolved. Germline CDR1 reads MGHRA; CDR2 reads YSYEKL. Trimming cost V 0 bases and J 3 bases, with 8 bases left between them. This CDR3 spans 15 amino acids.

This clone has a single count. This chain joins TRBV9 and TRBJ2-5, with a tentative D call TRBD1 (7 bases). The CDR3 totals 16 residues. Trimming took off 0 bases at V and 5 bases at J, with 17 bases between the two ends. Germline CDR1 is SGDLS and CDR2 is YYNGEE. The DNA of the CDR3 is TGTGCCAGCAGCGTAGGGGTATGGAGGGGGCGGGAGACCCAGTACTTC. Its protein is CASSVGVWRGRETQYF.

This sequence joins TRBV29-1 and TRBJ1-1; 8 nucleotides line up with TRBD1. Looked up from germline, CDR1 is SQVTM and CDR2 is ANQGSEA. This CDR3 is built from 12 residues. V shed 6 bases and J 11 bases; nucleotides not matched to a gene: 11. The CDR3 DNA sequence: TGCAGCGTCGGACCCACAGGGGGGCTGGCTTTCTTT. It specifies CSVGPTGGLAFF.

The genes are TRBV2 and TRBJ1-1; TRBD1 is a possible D gene (6 bases). Trimming removed 2 bases at V and 0 bases at J, with 13 bases between. The CDR3 consists of 16 residues. Germline assignment: CDR1 SNHLY and CDR2 FYNNEI. CDR3 bases: TGTGCCAGCAGTGAACTCAGGGGCGTCATGAACACTGAAGCTTTCTTT. This sequence encodes CASSELRGVMNTEAFF.

This chain uses TRBV5-8 with TRBJ2-3, with no clear D. The length of the CDR3 is 14 residues. Trimming left V 2 bases short and J 1 base short, with 8 bases between. Germline V gives CDR1 SGHTS, CDR2 YDEGEE. CDR3 nucleotides: TGTGCCAGCAGCTTAGATTGGGGCACAGATACGCAGTATTTT. Amino acids: CASSLDWGTDTQYF.

Worth noting for this clone: The sample contains more than one DNA sequence encoding this CDR3. CDR3 amino acids: CASSPSSETQYF. CDR3 in DNA: TGTGCCAGCTCACCGAGCTCAGAGACCCAGTACTTC. The rearrangement joins TRBV18 to TRBJ2-5; D gene unclear. Germline-derived CDR1 and CDR2 are KGHSH and LQKENI. This CDR3 contains 12 residues. Trimming pared 3 bases from V and 4 bases from J, leaving 6 bases between.

V gene TRBV7-2 combines with J gene TRBJ2-7, with D possibly being TRBD1 or TRBD2 (6 bases each). Trimming pared 4 bases from V and 2 bases from J, leaving 15 bases between. The CDR3 loop spans 15 amino acids. CDR1 and CDR2 (germline): SGHTA, FQGNSA. The CDR3 sequence is CASSSRETGPYEQYF. The CDR3 DNA reads as TGTGCCAGCAGCTCTCGGGAGACAGGTCCCTACGAGCAGTACTTC.

This clone was seen more than once but under ten times. The chain recombines TRBV10-3 with TRBJ1-1; no reliable D call. Deletions cut 5 bases from V and 1 base from J, with 5 bases between. The CDR3 is 12 residues long. From germline, CDR1 is ENHRY and CDR2 SYGVKD. CDR3 region: CAISTANTEAFF. CDR3 bases: TGTGCCATCAGTACGGCGAACACTGAAGCTTTCTTT.